Presented here are 14 T cell receptor beta chains from one specimen sequenced in a study of T cell changes during pregnancy in multiple sclerosis. Profiled with immunoSEQ multiplex PCR; TCRdb holds only in-frame clones, not every one. This table holds tens of thousands of clones, approximately 93% found once. Sequenced material: CD8+ T cells from peripheral blood mononuclear cells, taken in the third trimester of pregnancy. The receptors here all came from a female donor with multiple sclerosis, enrolled in a pregnancy study.

This chain links TRBV14 with TRBJ2-1; 11 bases agree with TRBD2. V shed 0 bases, J shed 7 bases, and the junction held 5 bases outside the gene matches. CDR1 and CDR2 (germline): SGHDN, FVKESK. The CDR3 extends over 16 amino acids. The CDR3 here is CASSQEVLAGGNEQFF. The CDR3 DNA sequence: TGTGCCAGCAGCCAAGAAGTGCTAGCGGGAGGTAATGAGCAGTTCTTC.

The CDR3: CASSPGTGGPNEKLFF. The CDR3 DNA sequence: TGTGCCAGCTCACCGGGGACAGGGGGCCCGAATGAAAAACTGTTTTTT. This rearrangement joins TRBV18 to TRBJ1-4; 12 nucleotides align to TRBD1. Germline V CDR1 and CDR2: KGHSH, LQKENI. Unmatched junction bases numbered 4, after V lost 3 bases and J lost 5 bases. The CDR3 length is 16 residues.

The chain links TRBV28 to TRBJ2-6, with D hard to call. The V gene's germline CDR1 is MDHEN and CDR2 SYDVKM. The germline V and J ends were trimmed by 4 bases and 3 bases, with 10 bases remaining between them. This CDR3 has 15 residues. CDR3 nucleotide sequence: TGTGCCAGCAGTTCCGGGTTATTTGGGGCCAACGTCCTGACTTTC. This encodes CASSSGLFGANVLTF.

V usage is TRBV5-4 and J usage is TRBJ1-2; 12 bases agree with TRBD1. CDR1 SGHNT and CDR2 YYREEE come from the germline V gene (reference sequence). This CDR3 has 18 amino acids. Trimming removed 2 bases from V and 5 bases from J; junction bases left unmatched: 13. This CDR3 is CASSLGGTGGAFSYGYTF. The CDR3, as DNA: TGTGCCAGCAGCTTAGGAGGGACAGGGGGCGCTTTTAGTTATGGCTACACCTTC. Full variable domain (remainder filled in from reference TRBV5-4 and TRBJ1-2): ETGVTQSPTHLIKTRGQQVTLRCSSQSGHNTVSWYQQALGQGPQFIFQYYREEENGRGNFPPRFSGLQFPNYSSELNVNALELDDSALYLCASSLGGTGGAFSYGYTFGSGTRLTVV.

This clone showed up just once. The chain couples TRBV5-5 to TRBJ2-1; D unresolved. CDR3 size: 11 residues. Germline-derived CDR1 and CDR2 are SGHKS and YYEKEE (reference sequence). The V end was cut by 4 bases, the J end by 10 bases, with 9 bases between. This chain's CDR3 is CASSPTREQFF. Here the CDR3 DNA reads TGTGCCAGCAGCCCTACTCGCGAGCAGTTCTTC.

The genes are TRBV2 and TRBJ2-7; 10 bases are a match to TRBD1. Looked up from germline, CDR1 is SNHLY and CDR2 is FYNNEI. With 4 bases clipped from V and 1 base from J, the junction kept 4 bases outside the gene matches. This CDR3 region has 15 residues. As DNA, the CDR3 is TGTGCCAGCAGTGTTGACAGGGGGCGATCCTACGAGCAGTACTTC. Protein product: CASSVDRGRSYEQYF. Full variable domain (outside the CDR3, taken from reference TRBV2 and TRBJ2-7): EPEVTQTPSHQVTQMGQEVILRCVPISNHLYFYWYRQILGQKVEFLVSFYNNEISEKSEIFDDQFSVERPDGSNFTLKIRSTKLEDSAMYFCASSVDRGRSYEQYFGPGTRLTVT.

The chain links TRBV6-5 to TRBJ2-1; TRBD1 matches 10 bases. The CDR3 is 14 amino acids. CDR1 and CDR2 (germline): MNHEY, SVGAGI. V lost 7 bases to trimming and J lost 7 bases; unmatched junction nucleotides: 7. The CDR3 region has the DNA TGTGCCAGCACGGGAGGACAGGGGGAAAATGAGCAGTTCTTC. Translation: CASTGGQGENEQFF.

This rearrangement joins TRBV5-6 to TRBJ2-7; TRBD2 matches at 12 bases. Germline CDR1 and CDR2: SGHDT and YYEEEE. This CDR3 has 16 residues. V shed 3 bases and J 5 bases; nucleotides not matched to a gene: 9. CDR3 DNA: TGTGCCAGCAGCTGGGGACTAGCGGGTGCCCTCGACGAGCAGTACTTC. Translated: CASSWGLAGALDEQYF.

The V call is TRBV28, the J call TRBJ2-7, with TRBD1 as a possible D gene (5 bases). The CDR3 runs 14 residues. Trimming removed 5 bases from V and 6 bases from J, with 17 bases in between. Germline V gene data show CDR1 as MDHEN and CDR2 as SYDVKM. CDR3 sequence (DNA): TGTGCCAGCAGTCCCCCCCAGGGAATGGTCGAGCAGTACTTC. Its translation: CASSPPQGMVEQYF.

The rearrangement joins TRBV5-6 to TRBJ1-3; D ambiguous. There are 13 residues in the CDR3. The germline V and J ends were trimmed by 4 bases and 4 bases, with 9 bases remaining between them. The V gene's germline CDR1 is SGHDT and CDR2 YYEEEE. CDR3 bases: TGTGCCAGCAGCGCAGGAACCGGAAACACCATATATTTT. Translated: CASSAGTGNTIYF.

The chain employs TRBV28 and TRBJ2-1; perhaps TRBD2 as D (6 bases). The CDR3 length is 14 residues. Germline V CDR1 and CDR2: MDHEN, SYDVKM. Trimming cost V 7 bases and J 4 bases, with 14 bases left between them. In nucleotides, the CDR3 is TGTGCCAGCATCTTTAGCGGAATTTACAATGAGCAGTTCTTC. It yields the protein CASIFSGIYNEQFF.

This clone was seen more than once but under ten times. The chain carries TRBV10-3 and TRBJ2-1, with TRBD2 matching 11 bases. In germline, CDR1 is ENHRY, CDR2 SYGVKD. CDR3 length equals 13 residues. Trimming at V came to 9 bases and at J to 5 bases, leaving 3 bases not matched to a gene. CDR3 in amino acids: CAITSGSNNEQFF. The DNA for the CDR3 is TGTGCCATTACTAGCGGGAGCAACAATGAGCAGTTCTTC.

There are a few counts of this clone. The CDR3 region has the DNA TGTGCCAGCGGCGGGACCTATTCCTACGAGCAGTACTTC. Its protein is CASGGTYSYEQYF. The chain carries TRBV2 and TRBJ2-7; the D gene is possibly TRBD2 (6 bases). This CDR3 is built from 13 residues. The ends were cut back, 8 bases at V and 1 base at J, with 12 bases in the middle. CDR1 is SNHLY, CDR2 FYNNEI, per germline.

This chain links TRBV11-1 with TRBJ2-2; 7 nucleotides agree with TRBD1. CDR1 and CDR2 from the germline V gene are SGHAT and FQDESV (reference sequence). This CDR3 has 15 residues. J gave up 4 bases and V 8 bases, and 10 bases lay outside the gene matches. The CDR3 sequence: CASQDRAAFTGELFF. In DNA form, the CDR3 reads TGTGCCAGCCAAGACAGGGCTGCCTTCACCGGGGAGCTGTTTTTT.